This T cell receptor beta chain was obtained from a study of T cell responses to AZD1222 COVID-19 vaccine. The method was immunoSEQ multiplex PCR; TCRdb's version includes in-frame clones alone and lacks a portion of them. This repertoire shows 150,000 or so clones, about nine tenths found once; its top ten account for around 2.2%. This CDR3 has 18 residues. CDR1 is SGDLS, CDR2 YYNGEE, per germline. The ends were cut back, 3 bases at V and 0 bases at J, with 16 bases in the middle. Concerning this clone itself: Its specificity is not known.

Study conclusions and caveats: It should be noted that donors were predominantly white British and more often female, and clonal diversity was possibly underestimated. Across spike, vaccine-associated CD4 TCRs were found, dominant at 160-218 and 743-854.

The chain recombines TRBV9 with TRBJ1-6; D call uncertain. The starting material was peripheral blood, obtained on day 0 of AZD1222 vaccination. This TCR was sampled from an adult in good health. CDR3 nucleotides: TGTGCCAGCAGCGCCGGAACGACGGGGAGCTCCTATAATTCACCCCTCCACTTT. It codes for CASSAGTTGSSYNSPLHF.